This TCR beta chain was profiled in a study of T cell repertoires in cytomegalovirus infection. About the study: TCR beta signatures that were public indicated CMV infection and matching HLA type. Whole-study findings and limits: Identification of carriers of CMV plus the relevant HLA was performed using cumulative public TCR beta family frequency. In two of eight donors, the top clonotype was HLA-C-restricted CMV-specific.

Using its own MiXCR run on the reads, TCRdb lists one record per CDR3 protein. The sample lists around 530,000 distinct CDR3 sequences, approximately 16% occurring once. Ten or more counts support this clonotype. Its target is unknown. The V end lost 2 bases, the J end lost 6 bases, and 19 bases lay between the germline ends. Germline V lookup: CDR1 LGHNA, CDR2 YNFKEQ. This CDR3 has 16 amino acids. This chain joins TRBV4-2 and TRBJ1-1; possibly TRBD1 for D (6 bases). The sequenced sample consisted of CD8+ T cells from PBMCs. The TCR sequence derives from a human donor in good health (CMV status not recorded). Some clones in this sample may be carry-over from other donors' samples. CDR3 amino acids: CASSQYYQGLSPEAFF. CDR3 DNA sequence: TGTGCCAGCAGCCAATACTATCAGGGGTTGAGCCCTGAAGCTTTCTTT.